The 11 T cell receptor beta chains below all came from one sample that was sequenced in a study of T cell responses to AZD1222 COVID-19 vaccine. Sequencing was performed with immunoSEQ multiplex PCR; in TCRdb, only in-frame clones are kept and a portion is missing. The sample includes 150,000 or so clones, 92% of them seen just once. The input for sequencing was peripheral blood, taken on day 0 of AZD1222 vaccination. The receptors come from an adult in good health.

The chain uses TRBV19 and TRBJ2-2; tentatively, D is TRBD1 or TRBD2 (6 bases each). Trimming shortened V by 7 bases and J by 2 bases, and 17 bases separated the two germline ends. This CDR3 spans 16 amino acids. Germline assignment: CDR1 LNHDA and CDR2 SQIVND (reference sequence). The CDR3 region has the DNA TGTGCCAGTAATGGGGGGCGGAGGCGAAACACCGGGGAGCTGTTTTTT. Amino acids: CASNGGRRRNTGELFF.

This sequence joins TRBV28 and TRBJ2-7; the D call may be TRBD1 or TRBD2 (5 bases each). In germline, CDR1 is MDHEN, CDR2 SYDVKM. This CDR3 has 15 amino acids. The germline V and J ends were trimmed by 6 bases and 0 bases, with 15 bases remaining between them. Here the CDR3 DNA reads TGTGCCAGCAGCGCGAGGGACGAAGCCTCCTACGAGCAGTACTTC. This gives the protein CASSARDEASYEQYF.

The V and J genes are TRBV3-1 (or the pseudogene TRBV3-2) and TRBJ1-1; D perhaps matches TRBD1 (5 bases). Germline assignment: CDR1 LGHDT and CDR2 YNNKEL (reference sequence). Between the trimmed V and J ends, which lost 0 bases and 11 bases, there was a span of 13 bases. The CDR3 is 13 amino acids. The CDR3 here is CASSQELFKGAFF. Written as DNA, the CDR3 is TGTGCCAGCAGCCAAGAGCTCTTCAAGGGGGCTTTCTTT.

The chain recombines TRBV27 with TRBJ1-5; TRBD1 agrees at 7 bases. The trim removed 4 bases at V and 4 bases at J, leaving 1 base unmatched. The CDR3 is made up of 13 amino acids. Looked up from germline, CDR1 is MNHEY and CDR2 is SMNVEV (reference sequence). CDR3 residues: CASSSRGNQPQHF. The CDR3 DNA reads as TGTGCCAGCAGTTCCAGGGGGAATCAGCCCCAGCATTTT.

The chain recombines TRBV6-5 with TRBJ1-1; D gene uncertain. V was clipped by 6 bases and J by 0 bases, with 8 bases between them. The germline V gene has CDR1 MNHEY and CDR2 SVGAGI. The CDR3 loop spans 13 amino acids. This chain's CDR3 is CASRLGLNTEAFF. Here the CDR3 DNA reads TGTGCCAGCAGGTTAGGTTTGAACACTGAAGCTTTCTTT.

The rearrangement uses TRBV10-1 and TRBJ2-1; the D is unclear. The germline V gene has CDR1 WNHNN and CDR2 SYGVQD (reference sequence). The V end was cut by 3 bases, the J end by 0 bases, with 9 bases between. The CDR3 has 15 residues. This CDR3 reads CASSDTGSSYNEQFF. The CDR3 DNA is TGCGCCAGCAGTGATACGGGCAGCTCCTACAATGAGCAGTTCTTC.

The V call is TRBV27, the J call TRBJ1-6; D uncertain. Germline lookup yields CDR1 MNHEY and CDR2 SMNVEV (reference sequence). The V end was cut by 7 bases, the J end by 8 bases, with 12 bases between. The CDR3 covers 13 residues. This CDR3 is CASNQSGDSPLHF. DNA for the CDR3: TGTGCCAGCAACCAATCCGGGGATTCACCCCTCCACTTT.

V gene TRBV19 combines with J gene TRBJ1-2; a possible D gene is TRBD1 (6 bases). With 8 bases removed from V and 4 bases from J, the gap between germline ends came to 17 bases. The CDR3 extends over 14 amino acids. Germline V gene lookup returns CDR1 LNHDA and CDR2 SQIVND (reference sequence). The CDR3 loop is CASDSQTGSYGYTF. The DNA of the CDR3 is TGTGCCAGTGACTCGCAGACAGGCTCCTATGGCTACACCTTC.

CDR3 DNA sequence: TGCAGCGTAGACAGGGGTCCTGAAGCTTTCTTT. Translating gives CSVDRGPEAFF. The chain has TRBV29-1 and TRBJ1-1; 8 bases map to TRBD1. The CDR3 consists of 11 residues. CDR1 is SQVTM, CDR2 ANQGSEA, per germline. J lost 6 bases, V lost 6 bases, and 3 bases had no gene match.

The chain links TRBV6-5 to TRBJ2-7, with TRBD1 matching over 8 bases. Losses at the gene ends were 7 bases for V and 4 bases for J; bases not matched to a gene: 6. The CDR3 is 13 residues long. CDR1 and CDR2 (germline): MNHEY, SVGAGI. CDR3 coding DNA: TGTGCCAGCAAGTTTGACAGGGGTTACGAGCAGTACTTC. As protein: CASKFDRGYEQYF.

This clone was seen a single time. The rearrangement joins TRBV7-9 to TRBJ2-2, with D possibly TRBD1 on 6 matching bases. CDR1 is SEHNR, CDR2 FQNEAQ, per germline (reference sequence). The CDR3 spans 16 residues. Trimming took 1 base from V and 3 from J, leaving 12 bases between them. CDR3 amino acids: CASSLEGGWDTGELFF. CDR3 sequence (DNA): TGTGCCAGCAGCTTAGAAGGGGGATGGGACACCGGGGAGCTGTTTTTT.